Shown below are 5 T cell receptor beta chains from a single sample sequenced in a study of radiotherapy plus CTLA-4 blockade in lung cancer. Clones were read by immunoSEQ multiplex PCR, and TCRdb kept only the in-frame ones, dropping some. The sample contains tens of thousands of clones, around 73% of which appear only once. This specimen was peripheral blood, taken from a patient treated with radiotherapy plus ipilimumab. The receptors derive from a human donor with non-small cell lung cancer who had stable disease on radiotherapy plus ipilimumab.

The chain uses TRBV6-1 and TRBJ2-3; 10 nucleotides agree with TRBD1. Trimming at V came to 8 bases and at J to 3 bases, leaving 8 bases not matched to a gene. From germline, CDR1 is MNHNS and CDR2 SASEGT. This CDR3 contains 15 residues. The CDR3 nucleotides read TGTGCCAGCGACGAGACAGGGGGCTTGACAGATACGCAGTATTTT. Translated: CASDETGGLTDTQYF.

This chain links TRBV2 with TRBJ1-3; D is undetermined. V shed 2 bases and J shed 0 bases, with 8 bases lying between them. The CDR3 runs to 15 residues. Germline assignment: CDR1 SNHLY and CDR2 FYNNEI. DNA for the CDR3: TGTGCCAGCAGTGAATCGAGCTTCTCTGGAAACACCATATATTTT. It specifies CASSESSFSGNTIYF. Complete variable domain (other parts from reference TRBV2 and TRBJ1-3): EPEVTQTPSHQVTQMGQEVILRCVPISNHLYFYWYRQILGQKVEFLVSFYNNEISEKSEIFDDQFSVERPDGSNFTLKIRSTKLEDSAMYFCASSESSFSGNTIYFGEGSWLTVV.

The chain links TRBV7-2 to TRBJ1-2, with 7 bases identical to TRBD1. Germline V gene lookup returns CDR1 SGHTA and CDR2 FQGNSA. J was trimmed by 6 bases and V by 3 bases; bases with no gene match: 10. The CDR3 is made up of 15 amino acids. This chain's CDR3 is CASSFRQGLGDGYTF. In nucleotides, the CDR3 is TGTGCCAGCAGCTTTCGACAGGGTTTGGGGGATGGCTACACCTTC. The whole variable domain, filled in from reference TRBV7-2 and TRBJ1-2, reads GAGVSQSPSNKVTEKGKDVELRCDPISGHTALYWYRQSLGQGLEFLIYFQGNSAPDKSGLPSDRFSAERTGGSVSTLTIQRTQQEDSAVYLCASSFRQGLGDGYTFGSGTRLTVV.

This chain uses TRBV6-1 with TRBJ1-1; D perhaps matches TRBD1 (5 bases). The germline V gene has CDR1 MNHNS and CDR2 SASEGT. This CDR3 spans 12 amino acids. The V end lost 10 bases, the J end lost 7 bases, and 16 bases lay between the germline ends. The CDR3: CATRVEGIEAFF. The CDR3 nucleotides read TGTGCCACAAGGGTCGAGGGGATTGAAGCTTTCTTT.

This chain links TRBV30 with TRBJ2-5; D is unresolved. The CDR3 has 14 residues. Looked up from germline, CDR1 is GTSNPN and CDR2 is SVGIG (reference sequence). V was pared by 6 bases and J by 4 bases, with 18 bases between. The CDR3 here is CACTLESVLETQYF. The CDR3 DNA sequence: TGTGCCTGTACCTTGGAATCGGTTTTAGAGACCCAGTACTTC.